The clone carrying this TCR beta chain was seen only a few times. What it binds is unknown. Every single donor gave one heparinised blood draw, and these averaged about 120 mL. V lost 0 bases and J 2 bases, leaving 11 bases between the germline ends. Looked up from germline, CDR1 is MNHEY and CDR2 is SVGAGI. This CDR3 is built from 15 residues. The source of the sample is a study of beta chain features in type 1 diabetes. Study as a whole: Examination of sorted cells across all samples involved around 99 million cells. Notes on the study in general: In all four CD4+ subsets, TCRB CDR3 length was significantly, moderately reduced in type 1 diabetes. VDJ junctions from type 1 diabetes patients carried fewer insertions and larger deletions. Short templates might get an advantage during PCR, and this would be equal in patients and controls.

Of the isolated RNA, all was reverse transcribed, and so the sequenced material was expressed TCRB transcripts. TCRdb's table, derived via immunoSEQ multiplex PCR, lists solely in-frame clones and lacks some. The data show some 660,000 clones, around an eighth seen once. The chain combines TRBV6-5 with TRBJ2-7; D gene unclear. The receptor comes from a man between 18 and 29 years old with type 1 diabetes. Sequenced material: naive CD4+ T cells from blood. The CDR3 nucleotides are TGTGCCAGCAGTTACTCTGGGGTCCCAGCCTACGAGCAGTACTTC. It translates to CASSYSGVPAYEQYF.